This T cell receptor beta chain was recovered during a study of response to subunit inactivated influenza vaccine. Germline-derived CDR1 and CDR2 are KGHSH and LQKENI. Trimming cost V 4 bases and J 6 bases; bases outside gene matches: 7. CDR3 length: 15 amino acids. TCRdb re-derived calls from the RT-PCR reads in MiXCR, one entry per CDR3 protein. The sample has a few hundred thousand distinct CDR3 sequences, about 14% seen once. The chain is built from TRBV18 and TRBJ1-1; 11 bases agree with TRBD1. The TCR comes from a man in his fifties or sixties who received an inactivated influenza vaccine. The sequencing used PBMCs from blood, collected 11 to 12 days after vaccination. Here the CDR3 reads CASSRGTGGSAEAFF. CDR3 coding DNA: TGTGCCAGCTCACGTGGGACAGGGGGTAGCGCTGAAGCTTTCTTT.